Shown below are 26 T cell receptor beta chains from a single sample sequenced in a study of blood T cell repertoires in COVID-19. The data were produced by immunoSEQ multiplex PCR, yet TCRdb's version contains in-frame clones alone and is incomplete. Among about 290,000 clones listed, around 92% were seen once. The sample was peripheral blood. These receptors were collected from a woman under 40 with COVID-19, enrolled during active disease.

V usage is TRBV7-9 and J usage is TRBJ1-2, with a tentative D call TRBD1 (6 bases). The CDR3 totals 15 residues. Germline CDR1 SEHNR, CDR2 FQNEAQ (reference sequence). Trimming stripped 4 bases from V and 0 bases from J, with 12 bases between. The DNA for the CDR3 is TGTGCCAGCAGCTGGGTGGACAGAGCTAACTATGGCTACACCTTC. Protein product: CASSWVDRANYGYTF.

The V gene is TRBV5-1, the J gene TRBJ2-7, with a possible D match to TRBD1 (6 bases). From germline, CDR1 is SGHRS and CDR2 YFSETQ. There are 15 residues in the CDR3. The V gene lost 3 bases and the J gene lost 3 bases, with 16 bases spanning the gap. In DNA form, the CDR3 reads TGCGCCAGCAGCTGGGGCGCAGGGGATAACTACGAGCAGTACTTC. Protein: CASSWGAGDNYEQYF.

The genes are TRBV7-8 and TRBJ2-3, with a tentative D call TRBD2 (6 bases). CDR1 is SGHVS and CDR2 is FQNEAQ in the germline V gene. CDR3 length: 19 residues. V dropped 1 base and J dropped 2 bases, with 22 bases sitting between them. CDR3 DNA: TGTGCCAGCAGCTTAGTCTTCGGGACTGCCACGCTCCCCACAGATACGCAGTATTTT. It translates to CASSLVFGTATLPTDTQYF.

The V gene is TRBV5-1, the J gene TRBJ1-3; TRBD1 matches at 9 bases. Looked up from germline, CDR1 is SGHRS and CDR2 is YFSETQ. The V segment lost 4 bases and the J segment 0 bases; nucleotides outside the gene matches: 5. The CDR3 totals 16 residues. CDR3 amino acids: CASSGQGTHSGNTIYF. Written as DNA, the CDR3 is TGCGCCAGCAGCGGACAGGGGACCCACTCTGGAAACACCATATATTTT.

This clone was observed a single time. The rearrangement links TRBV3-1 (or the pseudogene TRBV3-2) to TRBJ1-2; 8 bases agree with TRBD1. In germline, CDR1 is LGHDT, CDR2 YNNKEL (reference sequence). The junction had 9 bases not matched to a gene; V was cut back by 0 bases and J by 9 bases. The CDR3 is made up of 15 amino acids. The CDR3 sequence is CASSQEWGQAGSYTF. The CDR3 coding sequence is TGTGCCAGCAGCCAAGAATGGGGACAGGCGGGGAGCTACACCTTC.

CDR3 amino acids: CASHAGTGVSFGNTIYF. The CDR3 bases are TGTGCCAGCCACGCCGGGACAGGGGTCTCCTTCGGAAACACCATATATTTT. V usage is TRBV5-5 and J usage is TRBJ1-3; 10 positions agree with TRBD1. CDR1 SGHKS and CDR2 YYEKEE come from the germline V gene (reference sequence). The CDR3 spans 17 residues. Trimming cost V 7 bases and J 4 bases; bases outside gene matches: 14.

The CDR3 is CASSPFDRDYGYTF. The CDR3 DNA reads as TGTGCCAGCTCACCATTCGACAGGGACTATGGCTACACCTTC. The rearrangement joins TRBV18 to TRBJ1-2, with 7 positions matching TRBD1. In germline, CDR1 is KGHSH, CDR2 LQKENI. The CDR3 length is 14 residues. V lost 2 bases and J lost 3; bases outside the gene matches: 3.

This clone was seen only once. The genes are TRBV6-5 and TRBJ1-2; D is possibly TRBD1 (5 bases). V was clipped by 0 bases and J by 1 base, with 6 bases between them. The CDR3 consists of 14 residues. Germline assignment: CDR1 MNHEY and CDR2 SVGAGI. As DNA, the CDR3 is TGTGCCAGCAGTTACTCAGGGGTTAACTATGGCTACACCTTC. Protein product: CASSYSGVNYGYTF.

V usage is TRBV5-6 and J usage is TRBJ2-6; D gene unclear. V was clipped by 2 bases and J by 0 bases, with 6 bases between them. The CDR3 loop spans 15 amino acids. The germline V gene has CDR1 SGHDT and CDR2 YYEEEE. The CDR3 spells CASSFRVSGANVLTF. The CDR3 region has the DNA TGTGCCAGCAGCTTCCGGGTCTCTGGGGCCAACGTCCTGACTTTC.

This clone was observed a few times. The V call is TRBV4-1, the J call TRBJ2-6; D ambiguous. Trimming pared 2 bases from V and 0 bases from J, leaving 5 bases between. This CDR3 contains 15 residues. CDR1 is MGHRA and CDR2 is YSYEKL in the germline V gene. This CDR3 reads CASSQYFSGANVLTF. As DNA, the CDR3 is TGCGCCAGCAGCCAATACTTCTCTGGGGCCAACGTCCTGACTTTC.

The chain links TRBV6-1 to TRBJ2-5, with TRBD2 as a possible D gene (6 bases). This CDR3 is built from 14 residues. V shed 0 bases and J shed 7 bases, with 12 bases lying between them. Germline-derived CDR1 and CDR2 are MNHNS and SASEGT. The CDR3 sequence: CASSEAVSLATQYF. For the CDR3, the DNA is TGTGCCAGCAGTGAAGCCGTATCACTAGCGACCCAGTACTTC.

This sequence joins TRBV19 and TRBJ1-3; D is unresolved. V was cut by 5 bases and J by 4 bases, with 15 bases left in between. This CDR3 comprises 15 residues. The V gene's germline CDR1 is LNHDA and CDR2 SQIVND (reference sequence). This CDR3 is CASSSRSTGGNTIYF. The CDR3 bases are TGTGCCAGTAGTTCAAGAAGTACGGGAGGAAACACCATATATTTT.

The CDR3 protein is CASSLGSGPYGYTF. The CDR3 DNA sequence: TGTGCCAGCAGCTTAGGTTCAGGTCCTTATGGCTACACCTTC. The chain couples TRBV13 to TRBJ1-2, with D unresolved. The CDR3 is 14 amino acids. Trimming cost V 0 bases and J 5 bases, with 10 bases left between them. CDR1 is PRHDT and CDR2 is FYEKMQ in the germline V gene (reference sequence).

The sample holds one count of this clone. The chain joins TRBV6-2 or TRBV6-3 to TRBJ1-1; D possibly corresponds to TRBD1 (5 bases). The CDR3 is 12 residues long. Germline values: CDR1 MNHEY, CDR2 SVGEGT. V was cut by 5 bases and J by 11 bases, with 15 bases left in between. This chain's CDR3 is CASSRNRFEAFF. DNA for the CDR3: TGTGCCAGCAGTAGGAACAGGTTCGAGGCTTTCTTT.

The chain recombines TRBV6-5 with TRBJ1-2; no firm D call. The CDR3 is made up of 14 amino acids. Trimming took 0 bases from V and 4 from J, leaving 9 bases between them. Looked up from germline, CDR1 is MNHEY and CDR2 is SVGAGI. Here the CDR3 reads CASSYSSDSYGYTF. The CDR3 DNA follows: TGTGCCAGCAGTTACTCGTCGGACTCCTATGGCTACACCTTC.

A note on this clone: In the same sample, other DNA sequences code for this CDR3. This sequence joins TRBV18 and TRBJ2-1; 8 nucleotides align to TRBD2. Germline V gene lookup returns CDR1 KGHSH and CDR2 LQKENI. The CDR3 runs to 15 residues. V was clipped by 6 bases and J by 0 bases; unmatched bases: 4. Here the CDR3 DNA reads TGTGCCAGCTCCCGCGGGGGGAGCTCCTACAATGAGCAGTTCTTC. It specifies CASSRGGSSYNEQFF.

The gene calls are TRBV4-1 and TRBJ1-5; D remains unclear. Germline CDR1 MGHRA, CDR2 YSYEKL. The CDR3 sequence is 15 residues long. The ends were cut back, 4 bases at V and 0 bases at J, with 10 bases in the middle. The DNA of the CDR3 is TGCGCCAGCAGCCTCCGGGAGAATAGCAATCAGCCCCAGCATTTT. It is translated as CASSLRENSNQPQHF.

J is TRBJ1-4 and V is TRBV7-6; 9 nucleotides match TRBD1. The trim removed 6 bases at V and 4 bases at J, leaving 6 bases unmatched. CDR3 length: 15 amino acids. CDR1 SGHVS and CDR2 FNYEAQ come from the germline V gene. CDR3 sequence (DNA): TGTGCCAGCAGAACGACAGGGGGGGATAATGAAAAACTGTTTTTT. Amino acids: CASRTTGGDNEKLFF. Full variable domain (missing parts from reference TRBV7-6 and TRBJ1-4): GAGVSQSPRYKVTKRGQDVALRCDPISGHVSLYWYRQALGQGPEFLTYFNYEAQQDKSGLPNDRFSAERPEGSISTLTIQRTEQRDSAMYRCASRTTGGDNEKLFFGSGTQLSVL.

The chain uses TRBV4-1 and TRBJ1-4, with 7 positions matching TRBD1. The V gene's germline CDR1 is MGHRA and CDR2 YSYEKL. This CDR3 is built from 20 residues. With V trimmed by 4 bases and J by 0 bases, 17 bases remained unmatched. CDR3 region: CASSRRPKGAQNATNEKLFF. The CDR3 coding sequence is TGCGCCAGCAGCCGGCGACCTAAGGGGGCGCAGAATGCAACTAATGAAAAACTGTTTTTT.

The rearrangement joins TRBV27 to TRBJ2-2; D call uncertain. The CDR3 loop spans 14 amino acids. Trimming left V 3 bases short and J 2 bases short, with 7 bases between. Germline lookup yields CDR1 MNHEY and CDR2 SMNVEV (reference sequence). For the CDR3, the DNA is TGTGCCAGCAGTTTTGCGGAAAACACCGGGGAGCTGTTTTTT. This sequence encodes CASSFAENTGELFF.

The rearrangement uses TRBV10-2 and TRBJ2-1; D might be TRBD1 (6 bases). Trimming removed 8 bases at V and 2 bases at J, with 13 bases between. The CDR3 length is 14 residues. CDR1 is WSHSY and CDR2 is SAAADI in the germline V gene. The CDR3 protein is CASSRGTPYNEQFF. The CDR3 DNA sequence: TGCGCCAGCTCCAGGGGCACCCCCTACAATGAGCAGTTCTTC.

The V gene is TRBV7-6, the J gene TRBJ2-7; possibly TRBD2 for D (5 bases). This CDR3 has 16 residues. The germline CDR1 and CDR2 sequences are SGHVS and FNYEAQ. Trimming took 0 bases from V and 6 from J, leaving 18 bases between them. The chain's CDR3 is CASSLAEDEKGTEQYF. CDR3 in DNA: TGTGCCAGCAGCTTAGCGGAGGATGAAAAGGGAACCGAGCAGTACTTC.

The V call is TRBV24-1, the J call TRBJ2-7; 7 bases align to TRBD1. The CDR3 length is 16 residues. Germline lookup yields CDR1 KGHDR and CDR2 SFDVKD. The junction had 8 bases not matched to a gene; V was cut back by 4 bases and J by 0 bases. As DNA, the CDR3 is TGTGCCACCAGTGACTCCCGGACAGGTCGCTCCTACGAGCAGTACTTC. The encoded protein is CATSDSRTGRSYEQYF.

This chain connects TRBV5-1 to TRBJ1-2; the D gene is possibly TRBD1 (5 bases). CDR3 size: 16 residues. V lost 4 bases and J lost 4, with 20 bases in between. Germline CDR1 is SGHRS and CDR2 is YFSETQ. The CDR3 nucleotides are TGCGCCAGCAGCGGTGGGTTTGGCGGGGACCTCTATGGCTACACCTTC. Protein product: CASSGGFGGDLYGYTF.

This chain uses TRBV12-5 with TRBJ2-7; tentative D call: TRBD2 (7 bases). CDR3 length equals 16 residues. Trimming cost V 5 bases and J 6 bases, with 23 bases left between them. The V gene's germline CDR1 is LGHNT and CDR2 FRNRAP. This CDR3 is CASGPPGGPSAREQYF. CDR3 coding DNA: TGTGCTAGTGGTCCTCCGGGGGGCCCATCAGCTCGCGAGCAGTACTTC.

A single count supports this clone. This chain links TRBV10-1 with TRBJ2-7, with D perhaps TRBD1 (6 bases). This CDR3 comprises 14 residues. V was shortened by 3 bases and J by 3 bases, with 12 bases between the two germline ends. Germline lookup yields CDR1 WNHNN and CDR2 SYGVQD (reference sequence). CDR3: CASSDSDSSYEQYF. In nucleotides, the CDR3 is TGCGCCAGCAGTGATTCGGACAGCAGCTACGAGCAGTACTTC.